The TCR beta chain described here comes from a study of OX40 agonist ivuxolimab in advanced cancers. Study-wide points: The specificity for antigen of the expanded peripheral T cells was not determined.

Baseline was the first blood sampling point, followed by cycle 4 day 1 and cycle 7 day 1. Sequenced by immunoSEQ multiplex PCR; TCRdb stores in-frame clones only, minus some. The data hold tens of thousands of clones, with roughly 90% observed a single time. About this clone: Its antigen is currently unknown.

Unmatched junction bases numbered 10, after V lost 3 bases and J lost 4 bases. This CDR3 comprises 16 residues. The germline gives CDR1 MNHNS, CDR2 SASEGT. The sequence was collected from an adult with an advanced solid tumor such as melanoma, head and neck, liver or kidney cancer. The chain recombines TRBV6-1 with TRBJ1-2; 8 nucleotides match TRBD1. The sample consisted of CD4+ or CD8+ T cells sorted from blood, taken in a trial of the OX40 agonist ivuxolimab. For the CDR3, the DNA is TGTGCCAGCAGTGACCCAGGGGGCGGTAGCCTCTATGGCTACACCTTC. This codes for CASSDPGGGSLYGYTF.